This T cell receptor (beta chain) was captured by sequencing in a study of blood T cell repertoires in COVID-19. Study-level information: Nucleic acid was either cDNA or gDNA, and it came from T cells, B-cell-depleted T cells, or PBMCs.

While infection was still active, Seattle patients were enrolled and then followed longitudinally. Data came from immunoSEQ multiplex PCR; TCRdb stores just in-frame clones and leaves some out. The data contain some 120,000 clones, about 70% of them singletons. The receptor's source is an elderly man with COVID-19, enrolled during active disease. Material: peripheral blood.

CDR3 loop: CASSIGGTGGYTF. As DNA, the CDR3 is TGTGCCAGTAGTATAGGAGGAACGGGAGGCTACACCTTC. J is TRBJ1-2 and V is TRBV19, with D uncertain. CDR3 length: 13 residues. Trimming left V 1 base short and J 8 bases short, with 11 bases between. CDR1 is LNHDA, CDR2 SQIVND, per germline (reference sequence).